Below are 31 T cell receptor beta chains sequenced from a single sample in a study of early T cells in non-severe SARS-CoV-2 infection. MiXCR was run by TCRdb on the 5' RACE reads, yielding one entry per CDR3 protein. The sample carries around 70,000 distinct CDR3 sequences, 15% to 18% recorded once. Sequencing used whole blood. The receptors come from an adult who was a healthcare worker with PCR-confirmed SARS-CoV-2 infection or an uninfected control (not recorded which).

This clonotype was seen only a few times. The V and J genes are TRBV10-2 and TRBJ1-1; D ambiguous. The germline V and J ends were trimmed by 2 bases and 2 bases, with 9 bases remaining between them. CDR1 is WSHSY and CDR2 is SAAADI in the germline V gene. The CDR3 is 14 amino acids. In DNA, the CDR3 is TGCGCCAGCAGTGAGGGGCAGATAAACACTGAAGCTTTCTTT. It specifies CASSEGQINTEAFF.

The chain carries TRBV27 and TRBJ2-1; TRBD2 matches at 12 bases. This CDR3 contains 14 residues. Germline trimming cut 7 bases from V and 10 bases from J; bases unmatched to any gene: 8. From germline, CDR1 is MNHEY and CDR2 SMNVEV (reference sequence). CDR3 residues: CASKWTSGTGEQFF. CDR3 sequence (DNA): TGTGCCAGCAAGTGGACTAGCGGGACGGGGGAGCAGTTCTTC.

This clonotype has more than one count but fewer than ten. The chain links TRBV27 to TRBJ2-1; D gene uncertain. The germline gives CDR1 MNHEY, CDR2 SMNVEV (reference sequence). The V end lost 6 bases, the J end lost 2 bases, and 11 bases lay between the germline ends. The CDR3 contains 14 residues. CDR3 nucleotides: TGTGCCAGCAGCACAAATTCTCCCTACAATGAGCAGTTCTTC. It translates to CASSTNSPYNEQFF.

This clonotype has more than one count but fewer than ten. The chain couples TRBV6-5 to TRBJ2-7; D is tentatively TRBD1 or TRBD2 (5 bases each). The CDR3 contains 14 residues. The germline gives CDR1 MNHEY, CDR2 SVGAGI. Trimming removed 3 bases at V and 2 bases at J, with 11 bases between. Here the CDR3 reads CASSYPGRTYEQYF. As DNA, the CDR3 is TGTGCCAGCAGTTATCCGGGACGCACCTACGAGCAGTACTTC.

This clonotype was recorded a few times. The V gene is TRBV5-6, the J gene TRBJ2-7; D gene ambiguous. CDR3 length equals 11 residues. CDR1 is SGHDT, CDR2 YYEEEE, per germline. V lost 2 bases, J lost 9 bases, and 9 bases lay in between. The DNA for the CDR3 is TGTGCCAGCAGCTTTGGGTCCGGGCAGTACTTC. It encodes CASSFGSGQYF.

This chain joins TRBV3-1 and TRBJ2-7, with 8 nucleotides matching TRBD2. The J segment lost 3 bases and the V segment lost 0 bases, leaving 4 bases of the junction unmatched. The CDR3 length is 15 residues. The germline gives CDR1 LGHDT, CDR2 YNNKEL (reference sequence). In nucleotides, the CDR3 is TGTGCCAGCAGCCAAGATACCAGCGGGAGCTACGAGCAGTACTTC. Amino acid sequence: CASSQDTSGSYEQYF.

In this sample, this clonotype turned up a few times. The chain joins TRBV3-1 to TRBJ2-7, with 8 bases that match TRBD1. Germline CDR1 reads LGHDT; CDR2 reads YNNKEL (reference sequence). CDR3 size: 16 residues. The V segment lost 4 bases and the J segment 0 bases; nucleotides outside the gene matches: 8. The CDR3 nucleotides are TGTGCCAGCAGCCGCGATGGACAGGGCATCTCCTACGAGCAGTACTTC. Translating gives CASSRDGQGISYEQYF.

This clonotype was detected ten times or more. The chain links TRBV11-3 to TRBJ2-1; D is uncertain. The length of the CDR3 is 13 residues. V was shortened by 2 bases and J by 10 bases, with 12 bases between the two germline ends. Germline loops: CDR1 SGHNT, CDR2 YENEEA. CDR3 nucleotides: TGTGCCAGCAGCTTACAAGGCCCCCGGGAGCAGTTCTTC. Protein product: CASSLQGPREQFF.

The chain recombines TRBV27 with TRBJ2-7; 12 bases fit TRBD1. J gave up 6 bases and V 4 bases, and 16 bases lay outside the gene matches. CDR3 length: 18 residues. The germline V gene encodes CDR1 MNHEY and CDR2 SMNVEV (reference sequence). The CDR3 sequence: CASSSRKPGTGGVAEQYF. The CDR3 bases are TGTGCCAGCAGTTCGCGGAAGCCCGGGACAGGGGGCGTCGCCGAGCAGTACTTC.

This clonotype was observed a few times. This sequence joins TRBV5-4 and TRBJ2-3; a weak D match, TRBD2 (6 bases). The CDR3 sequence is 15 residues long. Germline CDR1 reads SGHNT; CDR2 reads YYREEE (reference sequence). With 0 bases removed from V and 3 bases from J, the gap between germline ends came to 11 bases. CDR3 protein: CASSLVWTTTDTQYF. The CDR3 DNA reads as TGTGCCAGCAGCTTGGTTTGGACTACTACAGATACGCAGTATTTT. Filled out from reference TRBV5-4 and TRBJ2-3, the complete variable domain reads ETGVTQSPTHLIKTRGQQVTLRCSSQSGHNTVSWYQQALGQGPQFIFQYYREEENGRGNFPPRFSGLQFPNYSSELNVNALELDDSALYLCASSLVWTTTDTQYFGPGTRLTVL.

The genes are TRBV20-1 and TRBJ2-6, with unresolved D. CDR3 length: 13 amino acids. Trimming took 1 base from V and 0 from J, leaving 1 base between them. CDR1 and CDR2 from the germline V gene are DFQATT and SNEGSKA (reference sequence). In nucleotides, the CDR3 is TGCAGTGCTAGAGTCTCTGGGGCCAACGTCCTGACTTTC. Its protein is CSARVSGANVLTF.

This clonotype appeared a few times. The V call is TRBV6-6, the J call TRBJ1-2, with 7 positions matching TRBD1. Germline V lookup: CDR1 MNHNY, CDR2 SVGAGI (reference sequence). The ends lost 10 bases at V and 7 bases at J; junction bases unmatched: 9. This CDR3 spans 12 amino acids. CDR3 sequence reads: CAISNRGGGYTF. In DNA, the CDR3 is TGTGCCATCTCTAACAGGGGCGGTGGCTACACCTTC.

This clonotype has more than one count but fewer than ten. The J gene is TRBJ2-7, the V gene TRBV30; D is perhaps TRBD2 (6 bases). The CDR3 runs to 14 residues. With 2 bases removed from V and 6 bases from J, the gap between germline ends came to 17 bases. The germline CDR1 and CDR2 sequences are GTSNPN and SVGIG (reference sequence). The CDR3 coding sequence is TGTGCCTGGAGTTACGGGAGTCCCGTACGCGAGCAGTACTTC. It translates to CAWSYGSPVREQYF.

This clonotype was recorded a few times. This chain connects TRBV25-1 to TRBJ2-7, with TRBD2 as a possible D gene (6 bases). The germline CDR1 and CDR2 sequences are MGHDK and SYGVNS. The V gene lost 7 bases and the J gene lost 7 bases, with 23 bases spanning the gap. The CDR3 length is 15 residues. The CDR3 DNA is TGTGCCAGCATCCAAGACGGGAGCCCCTACCGGGAGCAGTACTTC. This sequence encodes CASIQDGSPYREQYF.

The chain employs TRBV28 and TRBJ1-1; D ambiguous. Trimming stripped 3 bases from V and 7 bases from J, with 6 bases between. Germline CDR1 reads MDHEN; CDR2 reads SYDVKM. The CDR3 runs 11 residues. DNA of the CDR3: TGTGCCAGCAGTTTTGGGGTTGAAGCTTTCTTT. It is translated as CASSFGVEAFF.

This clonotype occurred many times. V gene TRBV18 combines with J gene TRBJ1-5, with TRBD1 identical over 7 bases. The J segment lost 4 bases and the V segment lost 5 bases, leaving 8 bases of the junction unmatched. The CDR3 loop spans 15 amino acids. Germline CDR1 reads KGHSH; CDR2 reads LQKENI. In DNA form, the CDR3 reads TGTGCCAGCTCAGACTCGACAGGGCGGAATCAGCCCCAGCATTTT. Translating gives CASSDSTGRNQPQHF.

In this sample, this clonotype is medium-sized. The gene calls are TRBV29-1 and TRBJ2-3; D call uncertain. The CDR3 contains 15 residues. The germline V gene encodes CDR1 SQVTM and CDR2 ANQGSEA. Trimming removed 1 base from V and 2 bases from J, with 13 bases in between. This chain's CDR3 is CSVEVGSGHTDTQYF. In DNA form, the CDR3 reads TGCAGCGTTGAAGTTGGTTCAGGCCACACAGATACGCAGTATTTT.

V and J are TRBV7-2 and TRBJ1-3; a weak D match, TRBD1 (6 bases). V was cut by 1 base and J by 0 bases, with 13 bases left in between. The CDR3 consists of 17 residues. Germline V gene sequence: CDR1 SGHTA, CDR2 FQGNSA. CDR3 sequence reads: CASSLGGATGSGNTIYF. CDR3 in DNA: TGTGCCAGCAGCTTAGGTGGGGCGACAGGCTCTGGAAACACCATATATTTT.

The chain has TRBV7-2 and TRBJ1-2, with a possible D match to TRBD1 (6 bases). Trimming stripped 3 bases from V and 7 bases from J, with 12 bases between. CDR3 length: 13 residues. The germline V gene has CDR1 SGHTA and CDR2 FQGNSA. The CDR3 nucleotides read TGTGCCAGCAGCTTGCAGGGGATGGGTGGCTACACCTTC. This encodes CASSLQGMGGYTF. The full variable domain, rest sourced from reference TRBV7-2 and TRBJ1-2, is GAGVSQSPSNKVTEKGKDVELRCDPISGHTALYWYRQSLGQGLEFLIYFQGNSAPDKSGLPSDRFSAERTGGSVSTLTIQRTQQEDSAVYLCASSLQGMGGYTFGSGTRLTVV.

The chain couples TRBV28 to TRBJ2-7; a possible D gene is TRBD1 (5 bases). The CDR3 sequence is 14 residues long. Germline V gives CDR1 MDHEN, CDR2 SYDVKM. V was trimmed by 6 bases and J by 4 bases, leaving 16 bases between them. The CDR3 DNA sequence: TGTGCCAGCAGCCGACAGTTGGGGCGATACGAGCAGTACTTC. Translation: CASSRQLGRYEQYF.

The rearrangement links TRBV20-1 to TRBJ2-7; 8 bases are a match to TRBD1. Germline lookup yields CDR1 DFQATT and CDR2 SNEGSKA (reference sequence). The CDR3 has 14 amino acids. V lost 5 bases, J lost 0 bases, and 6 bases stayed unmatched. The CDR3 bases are TGCAGTGCTCTCCGGACAGGGAGCTCCTACGAGCAGTACTTC. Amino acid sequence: CSALRTGSSYEQYF.

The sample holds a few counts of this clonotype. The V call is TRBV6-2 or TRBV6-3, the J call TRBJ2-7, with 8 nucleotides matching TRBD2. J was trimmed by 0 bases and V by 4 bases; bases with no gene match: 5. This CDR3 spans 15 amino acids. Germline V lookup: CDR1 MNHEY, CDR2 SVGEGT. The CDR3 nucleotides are TGTGCCAGCAGTTTACTAGCGGTACCCTCCTACGAGCAGTACTTC. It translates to CASSLLAVPSYEQYF.

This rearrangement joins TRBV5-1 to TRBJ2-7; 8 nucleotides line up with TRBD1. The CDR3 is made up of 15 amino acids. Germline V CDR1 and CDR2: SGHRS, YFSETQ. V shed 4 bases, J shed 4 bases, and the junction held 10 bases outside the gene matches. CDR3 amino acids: CASSTDGTGFYEQYF. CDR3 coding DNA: TGCGCCAGCAGCACGGACGGGACAGGATTTTACGAGCAGTACTTC.

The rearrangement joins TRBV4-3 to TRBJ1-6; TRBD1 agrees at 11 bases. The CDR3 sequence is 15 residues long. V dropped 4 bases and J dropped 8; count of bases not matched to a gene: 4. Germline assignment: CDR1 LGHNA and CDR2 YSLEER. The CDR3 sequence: CASSRRTGGYSPLHF. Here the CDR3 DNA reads TGCGCCAGCAGCCGGAGGACAGGGGGCTATTCACCCCTCCACTTT.

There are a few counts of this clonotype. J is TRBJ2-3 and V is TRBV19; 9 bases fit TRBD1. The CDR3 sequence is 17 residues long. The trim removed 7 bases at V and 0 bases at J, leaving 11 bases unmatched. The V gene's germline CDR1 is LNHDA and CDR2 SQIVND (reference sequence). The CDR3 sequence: CASTSGQGPSSTDTQYF. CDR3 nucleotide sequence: TGTGCCAGTACCTCGGGACAGGGCCCTTCTAGCACAGATACGCAGTATTTT.

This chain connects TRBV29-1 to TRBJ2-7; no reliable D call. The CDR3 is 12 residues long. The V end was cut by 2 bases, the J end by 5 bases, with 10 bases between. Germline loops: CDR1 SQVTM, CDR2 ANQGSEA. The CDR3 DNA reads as TGCAGCGTTGAATTCCAGTACCACGAGCAGTACTTC. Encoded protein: CSVEFQYHEQYF.

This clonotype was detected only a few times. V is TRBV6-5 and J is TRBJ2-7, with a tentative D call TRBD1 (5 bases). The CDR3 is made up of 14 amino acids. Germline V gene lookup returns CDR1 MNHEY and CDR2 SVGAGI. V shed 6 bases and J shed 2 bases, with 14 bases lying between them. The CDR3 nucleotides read TGTGCCAGCAGCAGACAGTTTTCAGCCTACGAGCAGTACTTC. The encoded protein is CASSRQFSAYEQYF.

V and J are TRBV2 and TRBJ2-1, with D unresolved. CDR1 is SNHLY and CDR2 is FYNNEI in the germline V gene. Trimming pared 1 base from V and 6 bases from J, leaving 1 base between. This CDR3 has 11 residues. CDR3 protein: CASSEVNEQFF. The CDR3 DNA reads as TGTGCCAGCAGTGAAGTCAATGAGCAGTTCTTC.

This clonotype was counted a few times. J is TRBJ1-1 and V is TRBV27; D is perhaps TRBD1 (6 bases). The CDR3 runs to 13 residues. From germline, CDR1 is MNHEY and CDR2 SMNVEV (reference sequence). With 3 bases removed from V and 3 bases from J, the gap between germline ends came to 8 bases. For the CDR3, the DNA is TGTGCCAGCAGTTTGACAGGAGACACTGAAGCTTTCTTT. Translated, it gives CASSLTGDTEAFF.

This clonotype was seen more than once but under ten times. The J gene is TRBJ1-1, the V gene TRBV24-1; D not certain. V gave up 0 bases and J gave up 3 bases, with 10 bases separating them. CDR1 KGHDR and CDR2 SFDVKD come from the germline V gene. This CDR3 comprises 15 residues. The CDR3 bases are TGTGCCACCAGTGATTTGATCACGTCAGACACTGAAGCTTTCTTT. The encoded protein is CATSDLITSDTEAFF.

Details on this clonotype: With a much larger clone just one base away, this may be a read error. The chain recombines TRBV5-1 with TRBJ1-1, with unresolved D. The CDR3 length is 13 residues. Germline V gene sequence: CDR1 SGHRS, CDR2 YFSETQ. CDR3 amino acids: CVSRGLMNTEAFF. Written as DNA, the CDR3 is TGCGTCAGCAGAGGGCTCATGAACACTGAAGCTTTCTTT.